The source of this TCR beta chain is a study of T cell responses to AZD1222 COVID-19 vaccine. Study observations and caveats: A rise in Spike-specific TCR breadth and depth followed two AZD1222 doses. Spike-wide coverage was observed for vaccine-associated CD4 TCRs, with dominant responses at 160-218 and 743-854. Within unmutated variant regions lay the reported targets of nearly half of spike-specific TCRs. Females outnumbered males among donors, who were mostly white British; clonal diversity was possibly underestimated.

Remarks on this clone: What it binds is unknown.

CDR1 is MDHEN, CDR2 SYDVKM, per germline. The CDR3 is made up of 12 amino acids. Trimming pared 3 bases from V and 6 bases from J, leaving 8 bases between. Sequenced by immunoSEQ multiplex PCR; TCRdb stores in-frame clones only, minus some. In the table there are 110,000 to 150,000 clones, approximately 93% of which are singletons. The V call is TRBV28, the J call TRBJ1-1; possibly TRBD1 for D (5 bases). The sample was peripheral blood, taken on day 0 of AZD1222 vaccination. This TCR came from an adult in good health. The CDR3 sequence: CASSLWGAEAFF. The CDR3 nucleotides read TGTGCCAGCAGTTTGTGGGGGGCTGAAGCTTTCTTT. Variable domain in full (rest from reference TRBV28 and TRBJ1-1): DVKVTQSSRYLVKRTGEKVFLECVQDMDHENMFWYRQDPGLGLRLIYFSYDVKMKEKGDIPEGYSVSREKKERFSLILESASTNQTSMYLCASSLWGAEAFFGQGTRLTVV.